The next 14 T cell receptor beta chains were all read from a single sample in a study of identifying expanded T cells in peripheral blood. This table comes from immunoSEQ multiplex PCR, and its TCRdb copy is limited to in-frame clones, with some not included. The data hold about 52,000 clones, with approximately 86% observed a single time. The sample comprised blood. The source of these receptors is a person aged 18-69 years in good health.

V gene TRBV11-3 combines with J gene TRBJ2-7, with D possibly TRBD2 on 6 matching bases. Germline V lookup: CDR1 SGHNT, CDR2 YENEEA. The CDR3 spans 14 residues. The V end was cut by 5 bases, the J end by 5 bases, with 16 bases between. This chain's CDR3 is CASSGRAGYNEQYF. CDR3 DNA: TGTGCCAGCAGCGGTAGGGCGGGATATAACGAGCAGTACTTC.

This chain joins TRBV9 and TRBJ1-1; D gene ambiguous. Trimming took 4 bases from V and 5 from J, leaving 12 bases between them. The CDR3 runs to 13 residues. CDR1 and CDR2 from the germline V gene are SGDLS and YYNGEE. The CDR3 DNA follows: TGTGCCAGCAGCAACGCCGGCGGAACTGAAGCTTTCTTT. Protein product: CASSNAGGTEAFF.

This chain joins TRBV7-9 and TRBJ2-7; TRBD2 matches 15 bases. This CDR3 spans 16 amino acids. V was clipped by 4 bases and J by 6 bases; unmatched bases: 7. CDR1 is SEHNR, CDR2 FQNEAQ, per germline (reference sequence). CDR3 in amino acids: CASSSRRTSGGVEQYF. Written as DNA, the CDR3 is TGTGCCAGCAGCTCGCGGCGGACTAGCGGGGGGGTCGAGCAGTACTTC.

The chain is built from TRBV5-1 and TRBJ2-2, with 7 bases lining up with TRBD1. Germline CDR1 reads SGHRS; CDR2 reads YFSETQ. Trimming took 2 bases from V and 4 from J; bases not matched to a gene: 5. This CDR3 comprises 15 residues. The CDR3 DNA sequence: TGCGCCAGCAGCTTATCGGGACAGATCACCGGGGAGCTGTTTTTT. As protein: CASSLSGQITGELFF.

This clone appeared a single time. This rearrangement joins TRBV5-1 to TRBJ1-1, with TRBD1 as a possible D gene (6 bases). This CDR3 comprises 15 residues. V was clipped by 5 bases and J by 1 base, with 15 bases between them. The V gene's germline CDR1 is SGHRS and CDR2 YFSETQ. The CDR3 DNA is TGCGCCAGCAGGGGCCCCGGGACACAGAACACTGAAGCTTTCTTT. Translation gives CASRGPGTQNTEAFF.

The chain has TRBV5-8 and TRBJ1-2; D is unclear. This CDR3 region has 15 residues. CDR1 is SGHTS and CDR2 is YDEGEE in the germline V gene. With 0 bases removed from V and 0 bases from J, the gap between germline ends came to 9 bases. The CDR3 DNA reads TGTGCCAGCAGCTTGGAGTTGGGAGCTAACTATGGCTACACCTTC. Translated, it gives CASSLELGANYGYTF.

This chain connects TRBV7-8 to TRBJ1-1; D is unresolved. Deletions cut 1 base from V and 0 bases from J, with 6 bases between. This CDR3 is 14 amino acids long. Germline CDR1 SGHVS, CDR2 FQNEAQ. In DNA form, the CDR3 reads TGTGCCAGCAGCTTAGGGACGGTGAACACTGAAGCTTTCTTT. This translates into CASSLGTVNTEAFF.

The gene calls are TRBV2 and TRBJ1-5, with a possible D match to TRBD1 (5 bases). This CDR3 spans 16 amino acids. V shed 2 bases and J shed 3 bases, with 14 bases lying between them. The germline V gene has CDR1 SNHLY and CDR2 FYNNEI. The DNA for the CDR3 is TGTGCCAGCAGTGAAAGAGGGGTCTTAGACAATCAGCCCCAGCATTTT. Amino acid sequence: CASSERGVLDNQPQHF.

The chain combines TRBV7-9 with TRBJ1-3; no definite D call. The V end lost 3 bases, the J end lost 0 bases, and 9 bases lay between the germline ends. There are 15 residues in the CDR3. CDR1 SEHNR and CDR2 FQNEAQ come from the germline V gene (reference sequence). In DNA, the CDR3 is TGTGCCAGCAGCTTTTTTGACCGCTCTGGAAACACCATATATTTT. Its protein is CASSFFDRSGNTIYF.

V gene TRBV5-6 combines with J gene TRBJ2-3; 7 nucleotides line up with TRBD2. CDR3 length: 15 residues. V lost 4 bases to trimming and J lost 1 base; unmatched junction nucleotides: 6. CDR1 and CDR2 from the germline V gene are SGHDT and YYEEEE. CDR3 bases: TGTGCCAGCAGCCCACTAGCGTGGGGCACAGATACGCAGTATTTT. Translated, it gives CASSPLAWGTDTQYF. Filled out from reference TRBV5-6 and TRBJ2-3, the complete variable domain reads DAGVTQSPTHLIKTRGQQVTLRCSPKSGHDTVSWYQQALGQGPQFIFQYYEEEERQRGNFPDRFSGHQFPNYSSELNVNALLLGDSALYLCASSPLAWGTDTQYFGPGTRLTVL.

The chain couples TRBV7-3 to TRBJ2-1, with TRBD2 matching 8 bases. There are 16 residues in the CDR3. With V trimmed by 0 bases and J by 0 bases, 1 base remained unmatched. In germline, CDR1 is SGHTA, CDR2 FQGTGA. CDR3 residues: CASSLTGTSSYNEQFF. CDR3 DNA: TGTGCCAGCAGCTTAACCGGGACTAGCTCCTACAATGAGCAGTTCTTC.

V is TRBV2 and J is TRBJ2-7; tentative D call: TRBD2 (6 bases). Trimming left V 6 bases short and J 0 bases short, with 30 bases between. The CDR3 has 20 amino acids. Germline assignment: CDR1 SNHLY and CDR2 FYNNEI. In DNA, the CDR3 is TGTGCCAGCAGACCTCCTCCCGGGACTGAAGGTTCCCATCTCTCCTACGAGCAGTACGTC. It specifies CASRPPPGTEGSHLSYEQYV.

The chain recombines TRBV19 with TRBJ1-1; 7 bases are shared with TRBD1. Germline assignment: CDR1 LNHDA and CDR2 SQIVND (reference sequence). The V segment lost 7 bases and the J segment 8 bases; nucleotides outside the gene matches: 13. CDR3 length: 14 amino acids. CDR3 protein: CASIKGRGTDEAFF. CDR3 nucleotide sequence: TGTGCCAGTATCAAAGGGAGGGGGACAGACGAAGCTTTCTTT.

This sequence joins TRBV11-3 and TRBJ2-2; 8 positions agree with TRBD2. V trimming: 3 bases; J trimming: 2 bases; junction bases outside the gene matches: 2. This CDR3 contains 15 residues. CDR1 is SGHNT and CDR2 is YENEEA in the germline V gene. This CDR3 reads CASSLGLENTGELFF. The CDR3 nucleotides are TGTGCCAGCAGCTTGGGACTAGAAAACACCGGGGAGCTGTTTTTT.